This paragraph reports one T cell receptor (beta chain). Its target is unknown. The sample belongs to a study of blood T cells in healthy people across ages. In the study overall: Roughly one uniquely barcoded beta molecule per two T cells was captured. Whole-study findings and limits: Fewer expanded clones and more diversity marked long-lived versus aged donors. The fall in TCR beta diversity per million T cells was roughly linear with age. Unknown donor CMV status possibly confounded expanded clonotype changes.

The use of a sample-barcoded 5' primer and a J-beta primer mix characterized a second PCR of roughly 6 to 11 cycles. TCRdb independently ran MiXCR on the 5' RACE reads; one entry per CDR3 protein. The sample carries hundreds of thousands of distinct CDR3 sequences, 22% recorded once. This clonotype was obtained from a man between 65 and 85 years old in good health. The material sequenced was blood.

The CDR3 sequence is CASSGNEQFF. DNA for the CDR3: TGCGCCAGCAGTGGTAATGAGCAGTTCTTC. The chain combines TRBV5-1 with TRBJ2-1; D not certain. The CDR3 runs to 10 residues. V lost 5 bases, J lost 7 bases, and 4 bases lay in between. Germline V lookup: CDR1 SGHRS, CDR2 YFSETQ.